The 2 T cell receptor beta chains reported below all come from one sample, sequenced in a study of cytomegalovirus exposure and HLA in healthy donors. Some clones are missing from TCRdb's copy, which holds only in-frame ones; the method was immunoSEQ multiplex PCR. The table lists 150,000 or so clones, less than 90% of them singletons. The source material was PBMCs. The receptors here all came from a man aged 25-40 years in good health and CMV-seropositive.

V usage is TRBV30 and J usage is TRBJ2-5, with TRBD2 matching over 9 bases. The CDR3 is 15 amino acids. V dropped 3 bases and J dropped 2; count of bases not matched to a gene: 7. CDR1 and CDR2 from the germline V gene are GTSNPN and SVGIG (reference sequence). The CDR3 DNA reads TGTGCCTGGAGATTTAGCGGGGGCCCTCAAGAGACCCAGTACTTC. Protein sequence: CAWRFSGGPQETQYF.

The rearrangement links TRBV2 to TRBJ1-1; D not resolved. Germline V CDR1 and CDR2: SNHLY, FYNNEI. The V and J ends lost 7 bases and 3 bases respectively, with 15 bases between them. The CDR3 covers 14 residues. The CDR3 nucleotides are TGTGCCAGCACTCTCTCCCCCTTTTACACTGAAGCTTTCTTT. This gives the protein CASTLSPFYTEAFF.